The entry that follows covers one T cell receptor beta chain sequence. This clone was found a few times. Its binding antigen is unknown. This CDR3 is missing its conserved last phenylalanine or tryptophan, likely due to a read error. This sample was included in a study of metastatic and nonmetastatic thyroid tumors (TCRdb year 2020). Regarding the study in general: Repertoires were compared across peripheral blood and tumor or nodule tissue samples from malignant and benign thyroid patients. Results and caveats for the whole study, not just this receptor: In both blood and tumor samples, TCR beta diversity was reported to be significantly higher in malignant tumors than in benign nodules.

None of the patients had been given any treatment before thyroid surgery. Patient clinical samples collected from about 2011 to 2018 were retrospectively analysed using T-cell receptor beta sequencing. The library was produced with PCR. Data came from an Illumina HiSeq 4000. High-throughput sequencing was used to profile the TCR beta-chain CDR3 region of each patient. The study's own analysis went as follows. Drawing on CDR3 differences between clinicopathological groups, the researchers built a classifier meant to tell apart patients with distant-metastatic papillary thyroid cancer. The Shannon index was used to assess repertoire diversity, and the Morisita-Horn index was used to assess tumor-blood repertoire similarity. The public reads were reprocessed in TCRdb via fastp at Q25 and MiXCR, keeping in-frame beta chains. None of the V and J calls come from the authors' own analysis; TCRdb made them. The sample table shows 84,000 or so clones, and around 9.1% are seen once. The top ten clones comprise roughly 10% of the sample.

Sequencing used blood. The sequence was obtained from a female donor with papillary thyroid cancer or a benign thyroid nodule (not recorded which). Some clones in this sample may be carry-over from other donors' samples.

The CDR3 reads CASSERLDTAEQYL. Read as DNA, the sequence is TGTGCCAGCAGTGAACGCCTAGATACAGCCGAGCAGTACCTC. The rearrangement joined TRBV6-1 to TRBJ2-7; the D segment cannot be called with confidence. The V and J ends are trimmed by 2 bases and 6 bases, leaving 14 bases between them. CDR1 and CDR2 (MNHNS, SASEGT) derive from the germline V gene. A total of 14 residues make up the CDR3, ends included. Only the CDR3 portion is preserved as DNA: 42 bases, with reading frame beginning at the first base.